One T cell receptor (beta chain) is described in this entry. Antigen: not known. Sequencing was performed with immunoSEQ multiplex PCR; in TCRdb, only in-frame clones are kept and a portion is missing. The sample has around 110,000 clones, about nine tenths seen once. V lost 2 bases, J lost 3 bases, and 8 bases lay in between. CDR3 length: 14 residues. Germline CDR1 and CDR2: KGHSH and LQKENI. The sample comes from a study of graft-versus-host responses after intestinal transplantation. Across the study: For approximately three years after anti-thymocyte globulin induction, all recipients took tacrolimus and steroids. Study findings and constraints: Peak levels of circulating GvH clones tracked with early post-transplant HvG declines. GvH clones appeared in recipient marrow, some first in ileum or blood. Graft-versus-host to host-versus-graft clonal ratios in allografts were high in patients with graft-donor T cell macrochimerism.

This chain connects TRBV18 to TRBJ1-3; unclear D gene. This TCR was sampled from a human donor who received an intestinal transplant. This material consisted of unstimulated CD4+ T cells sorted from spleen or lymph node cells, taken before intestinal transplant. The CDR3 coding sequence is TGTGCCAGCTCACCAGATGGAGATGGAAACACCATATATTTT. This sequence encodes CASSPDGDGNTIYF.